Described below is a single T cell receptor (beta chain) sequence and its context. The antigen is not known. A junction boundary mismatches the germline segment, possibly from a read error. Germline DNA was also extracted, and blood RNA was taken from unsorted whole blood. The data originate from a study of tumor-infiltrating lymphocytes in primary liver carcinoma. From germline, CDR1 is SGHAT and CDR2 FQNNGV. There are 15 residues in the CDR3. TCR beta cDNA was prepared out of around 460 ng total RNA by means of a constant-region primer. What produced the TCR beta libraries was three nested multiplex PCR rounds using slightly modified ARM-PCR. TRBV1-TRBV30 forward primers and a C-beta reverse primer were used in the first two PCR rounds, which each ran for 9 to 10 cycles. TCRdb independently ran MiXCR on the multiplex PCR reads; one entry per CDR3 protein. The sample has approximately 340,000 distinct CDR3 sequences, 65% seen once; the top ten hold about 6.5%.

Study findings and constraints: Samples were bulk unsorted, so CD4+ and CD8+ repertoires were not compared. Tumor-blood pairs (like tumor-adjacent pairs) overlapped less than tumor region pairs did.

This sequence originates from a man aged 40-49 years with primary liver carcinoma and hepatitis B virus infection. Sequencing was performed on peripheral blood. The chain joins TRBV11-2 to TRBJ1-2; a weak D match, TRBD1 (5 bases). CDR3 bases: TGTGCCAACAGCTTAATAAGACAGCTAAACTATGGCTACACCTTC. It is translated as CANSLIRQLNYGYTF.